This T cell receptor beta chain was sequenced in a study of blood T cell repertoires in COVID-19. Assay: immunoSEQ multiplex PCR; the TCRdb copy retains only in-frame clones and omits some. The sample yields approximately 100,000 clones, approximately 91% seen once. The germline CDR1 and CDR2 sequences are LGHNT and FRNRAP. V lost 7 bases and J lost 7; bases outside the gene matches: 7. CDR3 length: 14 amino acids. Sequencing was done on a sample of peripheral blood. The V call is TRBV12-5, the J call TRBJ1-1; 12 bases match TRBD1. The sequence derives from a man between 45 and 60 years old with acute or convalescent COVID-19. The CDR3 is CASVPGQGAGEAFF. The CDR3 bases are TGTGCTAGTGTTCCGGGACAGGGGGCAGGTGAAGCTTTCTTT.